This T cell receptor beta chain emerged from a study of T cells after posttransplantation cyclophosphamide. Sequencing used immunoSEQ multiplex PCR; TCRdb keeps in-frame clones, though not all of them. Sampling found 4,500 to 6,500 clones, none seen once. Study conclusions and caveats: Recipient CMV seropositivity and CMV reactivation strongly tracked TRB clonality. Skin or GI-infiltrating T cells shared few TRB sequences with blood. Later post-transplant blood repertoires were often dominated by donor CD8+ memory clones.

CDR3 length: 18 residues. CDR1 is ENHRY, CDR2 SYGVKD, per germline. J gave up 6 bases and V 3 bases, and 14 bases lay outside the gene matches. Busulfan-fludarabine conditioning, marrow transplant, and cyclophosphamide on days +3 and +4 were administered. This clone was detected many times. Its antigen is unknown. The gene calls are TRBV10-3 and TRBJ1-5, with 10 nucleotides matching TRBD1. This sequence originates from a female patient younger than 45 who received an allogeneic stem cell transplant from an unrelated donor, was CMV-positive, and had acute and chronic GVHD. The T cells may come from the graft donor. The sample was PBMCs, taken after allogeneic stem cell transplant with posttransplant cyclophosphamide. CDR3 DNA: TGTGCCATCAGTGATCCGGGACAGGGGAAATATAGCGGTCAGCCCCAGCATTTT. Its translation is CAISDPGQGKYSGQPQHF.